This T cell receptor (beta chain) derives from a study of blood T cell repertoires in COVID-19. Looking at the study overall: Sample material is recorded as cDNA or gDNA derived from T cells, B-cell-depleted T cells, or PBMCs.

Original handling: From reference gene primer amplification, estimates of nucleated cell counts were derived. Some clones are missing from TCRdb's copy, which holds only in-frame ones; the method was immunoSEQ multiplex PCR. D and trimming come from the DNA, and the V and J calls and clone size come from that table. The sample has roughly 46,000 clones, more than 75% seen once. Germline CDR1 MNHNS, CDR2 SASEGT. V was clipped by 3 bases and J by 4 bases, with 7 bases between them. This CDR3 region has 13 residues. This receptor was obtained from a man between 45 and 60 years old with active COVID-19. The J gene is TRBJ1-5, the V gene TRBV6-1; D ambiguous. The material sequenced was peripheral blood. The CDR3 coding sequence is TGTGCCAGCAGTGAGCGAGGGAATCAGCCCCAGCATTTT. Translation: CASSERGNQPQHF.